This T cell receptor (beta chain) was captured by sequencing in a study of PD-1 blockade in classical Hodgkin lymphoma. Whole-study results and caveats: Later analyses included only patients treated at least 1 year post-ASCT. Baseline diversity was lower in partial responders and progressors than complete responders. Newly diagnosed patients were reported to start with lower TCR diversity than healthy donors.

About this clone: Its antigen is not identified. Additional DNA sequences in this sample encode the identical CDR3.

All trial patients relapsed after autologous stem cell transplantation. The CDR3 runs to 15 residues. Germline V gene lookup returns CDR1 MNHNY and CDR2 SVGAGI (reference sequence). Trimming removed 2 bases from V and 1 base from J, with 11 bases in between. Sequencing was performed with immunoSEQ multiplex PCR; in TCRdb, only in-frame clones are kept and a portion is missing. The sample records 70,000 or so clones, 85% to 95% being singletons. This receptor was obtained from a human donor with classical Hodgkin lymphoma. V usage is TRBV6-6 and J usage is TRBJ1-2; possible D gene TRBD1, 6 bases. Source: peripheral blood mononuclear cells (PBMCs), taken at baseline. DNA for the CDR3: TGTGCCAGCAGTTACAAGACAGGCTTTAACTATGGCTACACCTTC. It is translated as CASSYKTGFNYGYTF.